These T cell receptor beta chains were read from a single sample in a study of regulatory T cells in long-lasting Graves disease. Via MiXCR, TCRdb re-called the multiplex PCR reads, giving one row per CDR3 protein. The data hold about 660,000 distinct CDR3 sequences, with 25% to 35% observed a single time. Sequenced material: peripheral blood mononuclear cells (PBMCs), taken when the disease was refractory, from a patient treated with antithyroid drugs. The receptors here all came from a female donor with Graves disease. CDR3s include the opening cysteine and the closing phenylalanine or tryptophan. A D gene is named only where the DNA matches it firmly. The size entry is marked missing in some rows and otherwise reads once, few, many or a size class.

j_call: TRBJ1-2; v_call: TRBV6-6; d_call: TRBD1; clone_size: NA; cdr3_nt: TGTGCCAGCAGTTACTCGGGCGACAGGGGGCTTCATGGCTACACCTTC; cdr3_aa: CASSYSGDRGLHGYTF
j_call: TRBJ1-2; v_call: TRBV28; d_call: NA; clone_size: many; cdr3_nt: TGTGCCAGCAAGATAAACTATGGCTACACCTTC; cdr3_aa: CASKINYGYTF
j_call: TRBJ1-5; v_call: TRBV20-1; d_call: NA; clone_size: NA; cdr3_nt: TGCAGTGCCAGAGGTGGGGAGGGGAGCAATCAGCCCCAGCATTTT; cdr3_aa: CSARGGEGSNQPQHF
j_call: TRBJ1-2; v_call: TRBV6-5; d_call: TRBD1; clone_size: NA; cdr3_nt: TGTGCCAGCAGTTACCCGTTTCAGGGGGCTGTTGACTATGGCTACACCTTC; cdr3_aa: CASSYPFQGAVDYGYTF
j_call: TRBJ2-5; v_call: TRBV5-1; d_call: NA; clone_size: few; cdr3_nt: TGCGCCAGCAGCTCCGGGACCTTAGGGCAAGAGACCCAGTACTTC; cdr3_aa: CASSSGTLGQETQYF
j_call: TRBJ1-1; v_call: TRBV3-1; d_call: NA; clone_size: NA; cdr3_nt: TGTGCCAGCAGCCAAGATCGGGGCCGTGCAGCTTTCTTT; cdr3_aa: CASSQDRGRAAFF
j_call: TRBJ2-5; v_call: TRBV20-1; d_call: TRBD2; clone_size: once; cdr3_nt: TGCAGTGCTAGTCCGCTAGCGGGATTGGGAGAGACCCAGTACTTC; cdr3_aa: CSASPLAGLGETQYF
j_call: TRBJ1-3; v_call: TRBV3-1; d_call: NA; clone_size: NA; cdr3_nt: TGTGCCAGCAGCCAAGATGGGCCAGGTAGCTCTGGAAACACCATATATTTT; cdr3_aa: CASSQDGPGSSGNTIYF
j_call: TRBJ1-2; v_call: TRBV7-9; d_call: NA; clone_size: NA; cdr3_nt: TGTGCCAGCAGCTACCGGGAGGAATGGGACTATGGCTACACCTTC; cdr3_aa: CASSYREEWDYGYTF
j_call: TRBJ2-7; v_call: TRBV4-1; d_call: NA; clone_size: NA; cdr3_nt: TGCGCCAGCAGCCAAGTCCTCGCGGGAAAGCAGTACTTC; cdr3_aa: CASSQVLAGKQYF
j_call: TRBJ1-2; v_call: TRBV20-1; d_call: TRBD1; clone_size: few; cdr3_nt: TGCAGTGCTGGGGACAGGGGAGTGGGTGGCTACACCTTC; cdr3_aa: CSAGDRGVGGYTF
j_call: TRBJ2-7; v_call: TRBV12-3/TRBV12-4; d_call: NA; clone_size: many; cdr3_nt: TGTGCCAGCACTCGGGGGCGTGCCCCCTACGAGCAGTACTTC; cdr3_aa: CASTRGRAPYEQYF
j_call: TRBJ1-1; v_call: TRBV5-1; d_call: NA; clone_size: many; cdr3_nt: TGTGCCAGCAGCCTTGTCGGGGGGGACACTGAAGCTTTCTTT; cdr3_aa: CASSLVGGDTEAFF
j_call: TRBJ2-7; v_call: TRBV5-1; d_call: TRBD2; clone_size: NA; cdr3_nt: TGCGCCAGCAGCTTGGCCGGGCTAGCGGGAGGGCCGAGCGAGCAGTACTTC; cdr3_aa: CASSLAGLAGGPSEQYF
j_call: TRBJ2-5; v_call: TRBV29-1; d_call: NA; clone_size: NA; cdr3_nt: TGCAGCGTAGGGTCCTCCCAAGAGACCCAGTACTTC; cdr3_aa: CSVGSSQETQYF
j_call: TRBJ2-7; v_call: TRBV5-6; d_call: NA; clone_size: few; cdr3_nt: TGTGCCAGCAGCTTGGAGCCCCATGGCTCCTACGAGCAGTACTTC; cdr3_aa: CASSLEPHGSYEQYF
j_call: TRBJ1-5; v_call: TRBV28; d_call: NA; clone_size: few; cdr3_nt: TGTGCCACCAATTTCCCTGACGGGAGCAATCAGCCCCAGCATTTT; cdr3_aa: CATNFPDGSNQPQHF
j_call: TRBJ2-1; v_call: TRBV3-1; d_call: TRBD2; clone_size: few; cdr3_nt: TGTGCCAGCAGCCAAGGACTAGCGGGATACTACAATGAGCAGTTCTTC; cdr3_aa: CASSQGLAGYYNEQFF
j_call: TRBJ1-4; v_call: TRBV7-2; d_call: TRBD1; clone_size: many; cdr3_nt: TGTGCCAGCAGCTTGGACAGGGGTATTGAAAAACTGTTTTTT; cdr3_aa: CASSLDRGIEKLFF
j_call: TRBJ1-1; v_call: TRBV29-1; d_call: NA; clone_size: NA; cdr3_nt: TGCAGCTTTAAGGACACAAACACTGAAGCTTTCTTT; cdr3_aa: CSFKDTNTEAFF
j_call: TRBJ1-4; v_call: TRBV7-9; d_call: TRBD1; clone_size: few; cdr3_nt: TGTGCCAGCAGCCTTCCCGGGACAGGTGGAAAAAAACTGTTTTTT; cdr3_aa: CASSLPGTGGKKLFF
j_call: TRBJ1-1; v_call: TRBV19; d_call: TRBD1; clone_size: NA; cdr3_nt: TGTGCCAGTAGTGGACAGGGGATCGCCACTGAAGCTTTCTTT; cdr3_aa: CASSGQGIATEAFF
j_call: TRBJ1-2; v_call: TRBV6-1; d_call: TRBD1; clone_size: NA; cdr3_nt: TGTGCCAGCAGTCAAGGGGGCGGGTACTATGGCTACACCTTC; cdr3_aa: CASSQGGGYYGYTF
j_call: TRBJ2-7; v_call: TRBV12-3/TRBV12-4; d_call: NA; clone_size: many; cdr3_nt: TGTGCCAGCGTTGGACTTCAGACGGGGGAGCAGTACTTC; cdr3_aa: CASVGLQTGEQYF
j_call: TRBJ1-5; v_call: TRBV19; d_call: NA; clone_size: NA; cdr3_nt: TGTGCCAGTAGTATCGGTCACAGGGTGGATCAGCCCCAGCATTTT; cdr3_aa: CASSIGHRVDQPQHF
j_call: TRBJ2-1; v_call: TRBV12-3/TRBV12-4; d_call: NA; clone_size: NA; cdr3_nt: TGTGCCAGCAGTTTAGTTCCTGTGGGGGGCGCTACCATGGGTGATGAGCAGTTCTTC; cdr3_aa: CASSLVPVGGATMGDEQFF
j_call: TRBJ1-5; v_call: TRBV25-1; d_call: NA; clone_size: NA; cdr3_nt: TGTGCCAGCAGTGAGGATTGGGTAGGACAGCCCCAGCATTTT; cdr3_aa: CASSEDWVGQPQHF
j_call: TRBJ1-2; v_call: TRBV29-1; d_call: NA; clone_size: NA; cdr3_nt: TGCAGCGTTGAACCTACACGGTCGGGAGGCTACACCTTC; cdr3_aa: CSVEPTRSGGYTF
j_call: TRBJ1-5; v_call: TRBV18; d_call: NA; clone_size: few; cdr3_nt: TGTGCCAGCTCACCATTAAGAAGCAATCAGCCCCAGCATTTT; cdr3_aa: CASSPLRSNQPQHF
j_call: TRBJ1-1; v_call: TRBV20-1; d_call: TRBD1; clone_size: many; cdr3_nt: TGCAGTGCGGGAAGGACAGGTCTAAACACTGAAGCTTTCTTT; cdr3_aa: CSAGRTGLNTEAFF
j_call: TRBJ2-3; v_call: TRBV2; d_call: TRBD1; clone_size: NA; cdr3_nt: TGTGCCAGCAGGGACAGGGTGTATCAGCCCCAGTATTTT; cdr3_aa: CASRDRVYQPQYF
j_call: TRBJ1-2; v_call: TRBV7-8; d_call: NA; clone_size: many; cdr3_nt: TGTGCCAGCAGCTTTGGGATGTCCCGGGAATCCTATGGCTACACCTTC; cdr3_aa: CASSFGMSRESYGYTF
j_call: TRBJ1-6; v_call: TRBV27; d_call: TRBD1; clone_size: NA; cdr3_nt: TGTGCCAGCAGTACCGGGACAGGGAAACCAAATTCACCCCTCCACTTT; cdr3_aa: CASSTGTGKPNSPLHF
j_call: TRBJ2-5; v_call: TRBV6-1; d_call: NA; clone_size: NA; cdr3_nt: TGTGCCAGCAGGAGGGCAGGGTGGTATGAGCAGTACTTC; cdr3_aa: CASRRAGWYEQYF
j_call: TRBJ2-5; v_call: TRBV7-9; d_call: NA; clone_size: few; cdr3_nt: TGTGCCAGCAGCCCAACGATGAGGGAGACCCAGTACTTC; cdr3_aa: CASSPTMRETQYF
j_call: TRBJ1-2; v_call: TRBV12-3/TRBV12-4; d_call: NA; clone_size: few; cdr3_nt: TGTGCCAGCAGCCCTGGGGGCAGGGCCCTCTATGGCTACACCTTC; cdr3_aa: CASSPGGRALYGYTF
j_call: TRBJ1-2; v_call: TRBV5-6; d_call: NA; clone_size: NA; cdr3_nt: TGTGCCAGCAGCCCAATCCGGACCGAGTTGGGCGGCTACACCTTC; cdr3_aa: CASSPIRTELGGYTF
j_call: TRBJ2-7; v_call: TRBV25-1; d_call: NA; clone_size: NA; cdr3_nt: TGTGCCAGCAGCCTGCAGAGGGCCCACGAGCAGTACTTC; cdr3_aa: CASSLQRAHEQYF
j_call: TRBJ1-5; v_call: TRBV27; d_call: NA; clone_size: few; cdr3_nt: TGTGCCAGCAGTGGAAGACAGGCCAATCAGCCCCAGCATTTT; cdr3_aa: CASSGRQANQPQHF
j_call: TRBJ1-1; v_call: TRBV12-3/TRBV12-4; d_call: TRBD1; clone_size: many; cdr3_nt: TGTGCCAGCAGAAGGGACAGAAACACTGAAGCTTTCTTT; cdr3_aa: CASRRDRNTEAFF
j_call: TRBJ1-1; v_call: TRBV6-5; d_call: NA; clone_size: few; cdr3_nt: TGTGCCAGCAGTTACGGGACGGGGGACACTGAAGCTTTCTTT; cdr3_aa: CASSYGTGDTEAFF
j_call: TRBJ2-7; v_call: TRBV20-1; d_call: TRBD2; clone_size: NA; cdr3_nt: TGCAGTGCTAGAACAACTCGGGCGGGAGAATCCTACGAGCAGTACTTC; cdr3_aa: CSARTTRAGESYEQYF
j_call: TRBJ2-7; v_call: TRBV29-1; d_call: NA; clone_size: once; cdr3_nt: TGCAGCGTTGAAGATCGTCCTATTGAACGCTCCTACGAGCAGTACTTC; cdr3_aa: CSVEDRPIERSYEQYF
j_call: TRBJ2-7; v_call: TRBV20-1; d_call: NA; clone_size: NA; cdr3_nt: TGCAGTGCGACAAACAGGGACATCTCCTACGAGCAGTACTTC; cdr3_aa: CSATNRDISYEQYF
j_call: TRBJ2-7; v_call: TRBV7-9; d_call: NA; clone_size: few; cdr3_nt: TGTGCCAGCAGCCCGGTTAAACAGCGGTACGAGCAGTACTTC; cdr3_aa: CASSPVKQRYEQYF
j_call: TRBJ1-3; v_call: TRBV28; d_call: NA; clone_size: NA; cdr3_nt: TGTGCCAGCAGTTTAACGGGGGCGCGGGGAAACACCATATATTTT; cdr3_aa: CASSLTGARGNTIYF
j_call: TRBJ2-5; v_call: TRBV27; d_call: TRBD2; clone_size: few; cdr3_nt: TGTGCCACCCCCACACCGGGGGGAGAGACCCAGTACTTC; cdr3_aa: CATPTPGGETQYF
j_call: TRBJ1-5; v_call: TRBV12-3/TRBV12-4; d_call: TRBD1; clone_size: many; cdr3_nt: TGTGCCAGCAGTCCCACGGGACAGGGAAATCAGCCCCAGCATTTT; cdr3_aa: CASSPTGQGNQPQHF